A single sample gave rise to the 12 T cell receptor beta chains below, sequenced in a study of tumor-infiltrating lymphocytes in oesophageal squamous cell carcinoma. Each CDR3 protein is one row after TCRdb ran MiXCR on the PCR reads. The profile shows roughly 23,000 distinct CDR3 sequences, about a third of them singletons. The sample taken for sequencing was esophageal tumor tissue. The receptor source for this set is a female donor with esophageal squamous cell carcinoma.

This clonotype showed up many times. This chain joins TRBV6-1 and TRBJ1-1; the D gene is possibly TRBD1 (5 bases). V gave up 5 bases and J gave up 1 base, with 11 bases separating them. Germline V gene data show CDR1 as MNHNS and CDR2 as SASEGT. The CDR3 contains 14 residues. The CDR3 region has the DNA TGTGCCAGCAGTTGGGGACTGAGGAACACTGAAGCTTTCTTT. It specifies CASSWGLRNTEAFF.

The chain couples TRBV27 to TRBJ2-3; 8 bases are a match to TRBD1. Per the germline V gene, CDR1 is MNHEY and CDR2 is SMNVEV (reference sequence). This CDR3 contains 15 residues. The V and J ends lost 5 bases and 0 bases, in that order; junction bases with no gene match: 4. The CDR3 DNA reads TGTGCCAGCAGTGACCGGGACAGGAGCACAGATACGCAGTATTTT. Amino acids: CASSDRDRSTDTQYF.

In its sample, this clonotype was seen a few times. The rearrangement links TRBV7-2 to TRBJ2-5; D ambiguous. V lost 5 bases and J lost 5, with 12 bases in between. Per germline, CDR1 SGHTA and CDR2 FQGNSA. The CDR3 covers 13 residues. For the CDR3, the DNA is TGTGCCAGCAGCGTGACACTTGGGGAGACCCAGTACTTC. It is translated as CASSVTLGETQYF.

To note about this clonotype: Given the absence of the conserved phenylalanine or tryptophan at the CDR3 end, a read error is likely. The V gene is TRBV28, the J gene TRBJ2-3; no clear D. The DNA end is more similar to TRBJ1-1, so the J call may be wrong. This CDR3 is built from 13 residues. Germline assignment: CDR1 MDHEN and CDR2 SYDVKM. This CDR3 reads CASMEAGNTEAFS. The CDR3 region has the DNA TGTGCCAGCATGGAGGCGGGGAACACTGAAGCTTTCTCC.

This clonotype is termed medium-sized (0.01 to 0.1%). No DNA is shown, since the ends of the CDR3 on it are uncertain; the CDR3 is the one TCRdb lists. This chain uses TRBV7-5 with TRBJ2-7; no DNA check was done on the table's D call, TRBD1. TRBV7-5 counts as a pseudogene. With termini counted, the CDR3 has 18 amino acids. The CDR3 sequence is CISVPEPTDGILSYEQYF.

Turning to this clonotype: A read error may explain this, as a much larger clone is one base away. This CDR3 reads CASRKQGAGWNEQYF. CDR3 DNA sequence: TGTGCCAGCAGAAAACAGGGGGCTGGGTGGAATGAGCAGTACTTC. The chain combines TRBV28 with TRBJ2-1, with 9 bases aligning to TRBD1. Matching the DNA end better, TRBJ2-7 makes the J call doubtful. Germline CDR1 MDHEN, CDR2 SYDVKM. The CDR3 totals 15 residues.

This clonotype has just a few counts. The V call is TRBV4-2, the J call TRBJ2-1; D unresolved. This CDR3 contains 15 residues. The V end was cut by 1 base, the J end by 3 bases, with 10 bases between. Germline V gene sequence: CDR1 LGHNA, CDR2 YNFKEQ. The DNA for the CDR3 is TGTGCCAGCAGCCAAGGCGTGTTTAGCTACAATGAGCAGTTCTTC. It is translated as CASSQGVFSYNEQFF.

This chain's CDR3 is CASSPTKTANYGYTF. In nucleotides, the CDR3 is TGTGCCAGCAGCCCCACCAAGACGGCGAACTATGGCTACACCTTC. The gene calls are TRBV3-1 and TRBJ2-5; D is undetermined. Near its end, the DNA agrees better with TRBJ1-2, so the J call may be wrong. Germline V gene lookup returns CDR1 LGHDT and CDR2 YNNKEL (reference sequence). CDR3 length equals 15 residues.

CDR3 nucleotides: TGTGCCAGCAGTAGGGACAGGGGGTCAGATACGCAGTATTTT. It translates to CASSRDRGSDTQYF. This rearrangement joins TRBV12-3 or TRBV12-4 to TRBJ2-3; 11 bases are shared with TRBD1. The CDR3 is 14 amino acids. Trimming removed 5 bases from V and 4 bases from J; junction bases left unmatched: 2.

By sample share, this clonotype is medium-sized. The gene calls are TRBV7-2 and TRBJ2-3; 8 bases are a match to TRBD2. Germline V gene lookup returns CDR1 SGHTA and CDR2 FQGNSA. The ends lost 2 bases at V and 4 bases at J; junction bases unmatched: 5. This CDR3 contains 15 residues. The CDR3 DNA reads as TGTGCCAGCAGCTTACTGGCGGGAGGCGCAGATACGCAGTATTTT. Translation gives CASSLLAGGADTQYF.

This clonotype was observed at least ten times. The chain has TRBV27 and TRBJ1-2; D not certain. In germline, CDR1 is MNHEY, CDR2 SMNVEV (reference sequence). V was clipped by 3 bases and J by 3 bases, with 14 bases between them. The CDR3 is 15 amino acids. The DNA of the CDR3 is TGTGCCAGCAGTTTGAATCCGAACTGGGACTATGGCTACACCTTC. Amino acids: CASSLNPNWDYGYTF.

This chain uses TRBV6-2 or TRBV6-3 with TRBJ2-3, with 8 bases matching TRBD2. The V segment lost 5 bases and the J segment 2 bases; nucleotides outside the gene matches: 9. CDR1 is MNHEY, CDR2 SVGEGT, per germline. The CDR3 spans 16 residues. In DNA, the CDR3 is TGTGCCAGCAGTGAAGTAGCGGGGTCCTTCACAGATACGCAGTATTTT. Translation: CASSEVAGSFTDTQYF.